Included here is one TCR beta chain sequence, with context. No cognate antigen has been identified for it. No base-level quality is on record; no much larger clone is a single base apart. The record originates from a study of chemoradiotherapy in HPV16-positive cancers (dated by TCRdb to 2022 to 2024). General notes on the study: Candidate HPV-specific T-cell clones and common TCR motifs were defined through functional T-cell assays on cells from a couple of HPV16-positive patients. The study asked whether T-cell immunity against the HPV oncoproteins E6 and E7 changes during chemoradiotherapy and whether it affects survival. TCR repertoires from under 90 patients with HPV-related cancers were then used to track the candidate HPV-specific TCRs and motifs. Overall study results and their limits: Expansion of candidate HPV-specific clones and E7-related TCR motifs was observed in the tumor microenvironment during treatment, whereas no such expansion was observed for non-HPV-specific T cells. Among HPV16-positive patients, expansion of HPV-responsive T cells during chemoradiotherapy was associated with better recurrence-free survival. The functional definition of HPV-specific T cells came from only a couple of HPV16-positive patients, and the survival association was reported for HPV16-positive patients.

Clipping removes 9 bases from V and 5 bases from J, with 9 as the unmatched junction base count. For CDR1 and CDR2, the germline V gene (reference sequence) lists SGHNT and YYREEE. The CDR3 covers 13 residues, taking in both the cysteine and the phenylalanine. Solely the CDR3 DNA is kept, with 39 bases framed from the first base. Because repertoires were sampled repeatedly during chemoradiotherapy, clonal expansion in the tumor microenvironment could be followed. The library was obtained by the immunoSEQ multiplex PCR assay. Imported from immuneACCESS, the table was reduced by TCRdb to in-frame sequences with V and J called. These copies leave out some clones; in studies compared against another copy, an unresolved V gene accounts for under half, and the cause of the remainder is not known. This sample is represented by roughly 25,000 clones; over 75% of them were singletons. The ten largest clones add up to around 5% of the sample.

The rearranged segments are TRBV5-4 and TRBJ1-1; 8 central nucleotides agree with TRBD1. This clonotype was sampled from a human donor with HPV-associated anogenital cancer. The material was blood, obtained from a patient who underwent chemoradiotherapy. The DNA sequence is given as TGTGCCATCCACAGGGGGGAGGGGACTGAAGCTTTCTTT. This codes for CAIHRGEGTEAFF.